These 6 T cell receptor beta chains came from one sample sequenced in a study of cytomegalovirus exposure and HLA in healthy donors. The PCR made use of 60 Vbeta and 13 Jbeta primers. The table came from immunoSEQ multiplex PCR; TCRdb's copy has only in-frame clones and leaves some out. In the table there are roughly 190,000 clones, around 75% of which are singletons. Material for sequencing was PBMCs. These receptors came from a woman aged 25 to 45 in good health and CMV-seropositive.

The rearrangement uses TRBV4-1 and TRBJ1-3; D is possibly TRBD1 (6 bases). The germline gives CDR1 MGHRA, CDR2 YSYEKL. V lost 4 bases to trimming and J lost 2 bases, with 12 bases between them. The CDR3 totals 15 residues. CDR3: CASSPPGGPGNTIYF. As DNA, the CDR3 is TGCGCCAGCAGCCCCCCCGGGGGGCCTGGAAACACCATATATTTT.

The gene calls are TRBV5-1 and TRBJ1-4; 7 bases are a match to TRBD1. CDR3 size: 15 residues. Trimming cost V 6 bases and J 4 bases; bases outside gene matches: 9. The germline CDR1 and CDR2 sequences are SGHRS and YFSETQ. As DNA, the CDR3 is TGCGCCAGCAAGGGCCGGGACAGCCTTAATGAAAAACTGTTTTTT. This codes for CASKGRDSLNEKLFF.

This clone was seen a handful of times. CDR3 residues: CASSADRSSYNEQFF. The DNA for the CDR3 is TGTGCCAGTAGTGCGGACAGGAGCTCCTACAATGAGCAGTTCTTC. The chain recombines TRBV19 with TRBJ2-1, with 7 bases fitting TRBD1. This CDR3 is 15 amino acids long. With V trimmed by 5 bases and J by 0 bases, 4 bases remained unmatched. Germline-derived CDR1 and CDR2 are LNHDA and SQIVND (reference sequence).

The chain joins TRBV5-1 to TRBJ1-3; TRBD1 is a possible D gene (6 bases). Trimming took off 4 bases at V and 2 bases at J, with 13 bases between the two ends. Germline CDR1 and CDR2: SGHRS and YFSETQ. The CDR3 is made up of 15 amino acids. The chain's CDR3 is CASSLQGSAGNTIYF. In nucleotides, the CDR3 is TGCGCCAGCAGCCTACAGGGAAGCGCTGGAAACACCATATATTTT.

The V gene is TRBV5-6, the J gene TRBJ1-2; 7 positions match TRBD1. Per germline, CDR1 SGHDT and CDR2 YYEEEE. The V segment lost 3 bases and the J segment 8 bases; nucleotides outside the gene matches: 10. This CDR3 spans 14 amino acids. The CDR3 region has the DNA TGTGCCAGCAGCTCGTACGGGGGCAGGGGGGGCTACACCTTC. Translation: CASSSYGGRGGYTF.

V is TRBV28 and J is TRBJ2-3; TRBD2 matches at 8 bases. Germline CDR1 MDHEN, CDR2 SYDVKM. This CDR3 region has 14 residues. J lost 4 bases, V lost 8 bases, and 8 bases had no gene match. This chain's CDR3 is CASHTGGPSDTQYF. The DNA for the CDR3 is TGTGCCAGCCATACGGGAGGGCCTTCAGATACGCAGTATTTT.